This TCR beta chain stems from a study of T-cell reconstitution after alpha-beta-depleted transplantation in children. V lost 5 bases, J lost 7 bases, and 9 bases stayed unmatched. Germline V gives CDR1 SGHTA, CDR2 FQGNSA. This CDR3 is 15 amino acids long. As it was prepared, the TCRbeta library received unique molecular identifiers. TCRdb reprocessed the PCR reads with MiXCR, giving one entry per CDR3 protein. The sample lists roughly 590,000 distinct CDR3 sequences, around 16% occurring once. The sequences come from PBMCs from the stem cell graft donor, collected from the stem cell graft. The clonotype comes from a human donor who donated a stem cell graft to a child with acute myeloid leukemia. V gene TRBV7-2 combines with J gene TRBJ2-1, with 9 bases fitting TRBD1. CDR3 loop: CASSLPDRGRNEQFF. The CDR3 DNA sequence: TGTGCCAGCAGCCTACCCGACAGGGGGAGGAATGAGCAGTTCTTC.